The 17 T cell receptor beta chains reported below all come from one sample, sequenced in a study of cytomegalovirus exposure and HLA in healthy donors. 60 Vbeta and 13 Jbeta primers were used in PCR. Repertoires were generated with immunoSEQ multiplex PCR, while TCRdb's copy carries only in-frame clones and drops some. Of 200,000 to 250,000 clones in the sample, 82% were seen once. Sequences were obtained from PBMCs. The receptor source for this set is a woman aged 40-49 years in good health and CMV-seropositive.

The chain employs TRBV19 and TRBJ2-2; D perhaps matches TRBD1 (6 bases). Germline V gives CDR1 LNHDA, CDR2 SQIVND (reference sequence). The CDR3 consists of 14 residues. V lost 4 bases and J lost 5, with 11 bases in between. CDR3 sequence (DNA): TGTGCCAGTAGTACTCCAGGGGCAACCGGGGAGCTGTTTTTT. Translating it yields CASSTPGATGELFF.

This clone has just one count. The CDR3 carries no conserved terminal phenylalanine or tryptophan, so it likely arises from a read error. Because the CDR3's place on the DNA is in doubt, the DNA is left out and the CDR3 is given as listed by TCRdb. The V gene is TRBV27, the J gene TRBJ1-1. With termini counted, the CDR3 has 10 amino acids. CDR1 is MNHEY, CDR2 SMNVEV, per germline (reference sequence). The CDR3 reads CASTTCWGGT.

The genes are TRBV12-5 and TRBJ2-5; TRBD2 might be the D (6 bases). V lost 5 bases, J lost 4 bases, and 14 bases lay in between. The germline gives CDR1 LGHNT, CDR2 FRNRAP. CDR3 length: 14 amino acids. For the CDR3, the DNA is TGTGCTAGTGGTCCTAGTGGGGGGTCAGAGACCCAGTACTTC. It translates to CASGPSGGSETQYF.

This rearrangement joins TRBV25-1 to TRBJ2-7; 9 positions match TRBD1. The ends lost 3 bases at V and 2 bases at J; junction bases unmatched: 11. The CDR3 sequence is 17 residues long. Germline V gene data show CDR1 as MGHDK and CDR2 as SYGVNS. DNA for the CDR3: TGTGCCAGCAGTGACCCCGGGACAGGGTATAAACCCTACGAGCAGTACTTC. It encodes CASSDPGTGYKPYEQYF.

V usage is TRBV19 and J usage is TRBJ2-1; D might be TRBD2 (5 bases). The CDR3 extends over 14 amino acids. The V gene lost 5 bases and the J gene lost 0 bases, with 8 bases spanning the gap. CDR1 and CDR2 from the germline V gene are LNHDA and SQIVND (reference sequence). CDR3 sequence reads: CASSDGVSYNEQFF. CDR3 nucleotides: TGTGCCAGTAGTGACGGGGTCTCCTACAATGAGCAGTTCTTC.

This clone was detected once. The V gene is TRBV7-2, the J gene TRBJ2-3; 8 bases agree with TRBD2. The germline CDR1 and CDR2 sequences are SGHTA and FQGNSA. J lost 13 bases, V lost 5 bases, and 14 bases had no gene match. The CDR3 has 14 amino acids. CDR3 region: CASSPMTSAAYEYF. The CDR3 DNA sequence: TGTGCCAGCAGCCCTATGACTAGCGCTGCATATGAGTATTTT. The full variable domain, its missing parts supplied by reference TRBV7-2 and TRBJ2-3, is GAGVSQSPSNKVTEKGKDVELRCDPISGHTALYWYRQSLGQGLEFLIYFQGNSAPDKSGLPSDRFSAERTGGSVSTLTIQRTQQEDSAVYLCASSPMTSAAYEYFGPGTRLTVL.

The rearrangement uses TRBV7-2 and TRBJ1-1; D not resolved. V lost 4 bases to trimming and J lost 3 bases, with 9 bases between them. The germline gives CDR1 SGHTA, CDR2 FQGNSA. The CDR3 sequence is 13 residues long. In DNA form, the CDR3 reads TGTGCCAGCAGCTCGGGGATGGACACTGAAGCTTTCTTT. Protein product: CASSSGMDTEAFF.

The CDR3 reads CASSIDRGTAYEQYF. The CDR3 DNA reads as TGTGCCAGTAGTATAGATCGGGGGACCGCGTACGAGCAGTACTTC. V and J are TRBV19 and TRBJ2-7, with a possible D match to TRBD2 (6 bases). Germline loops: CDR1 LNHDA, CDR2 SQIVND (reference sequence). The CDR3 length is 15 residues. V was shortened by 0 bases and J by 4 bases, with 13 bases between the two germline ends.

V gene TRBV10-1 combines with J gene TRBJ2-5; no definite D call. Germline-derived CDR1 and CDR2 are WNHNN and SYGVQD (reference sequence). Trimming cost V 8 bases and J 7 bases, with 14 bases left between them. The CDR3 consists of 12 residues. The chain's CDR3 is CASWSARWTQYF. The CDR3 DNA sequence: TGCGCCAGCTGGAGCGCTCGATGGACCCAGTACTTC.

This chain uses TRBV4-1 with TRBJ1-2; possibly TRBD1 for D (5 bases). Trimming pared 4 bases from V and 8 bases from J, leaving 14 bases between. Germline V CDR1 and CDR2: MGHRA, YSYEKL. This CDR3 comprises 13 residues. CDR3 in DNA: TGCGCCAGCAGCCGACCACAGGAAAGGGGCTACACCTTC. Protein product: CASSRPQERGYTF.

This chain joins TRBV6-1 and TRBJ1-4; possible D gene TRBD1, 5 bases. Per the germline V gene, CDR1 is MNHNS and CDR2 is SASEGT. Deletions cut 8 bases from V and 11 bases from J, with 21 bases between. CDR3 length equals 14 residues. This chain's CDR3 is CASQNSEPAGKLFF. CDR3 nucleotides: TGTGCCAGCCAGAACTCGGAGCCCGCAGGGAAACTGTTTTTT.

This chain connects TRBV2 to TRBJ1-2, with 7 nucleotides matching TRBD1. V trimming: 8 bases; J trimming: 8 bases; junction bases outside the gene matches: 8. The germline CDR1 and CDR2 sequences are SNHLY and FYNNEI. The CDR3 contains 12 residues. CDR3 in amino acids: CASVRTGAGYTF. In DNA, the CDR3 is TGTGCCAGCGTGAGAACAGGGGCCGGCTACACCTTC.

The chain uses TRBV7-6 and TRBJ2-2; 8 bases fit TRBD1. This CDR3 is 16 amino acids long. Germline V gene data show CDR1 as SGHVS and CDR2 as FNYEAQ. V shed 5 bases and J 6 bases; nucleotides not matched to a gene: 11. Here the CDR3 DNA reads TGTGCCAGCAGCGATACCGGGACAGGCCTCCCCGGGGAGCTGTTTTTT. Translation gives CASSDTGTGLPGELFF. Using reference TRBV7-6 and TRBJ2-2 for the parts outside the CDR3, the full variable domain is GAGVSQSPRYKVTKRGQDVALRCDPISGHVSLYWYRQALGQGPEFLTYFNYEAQQDKSGLPNDRFSAERPEGSISTLTIQRTEQRDSAMYRCASSDTGTGLPGELFFGEGSRLTVL.

The chain is built from TRBV7-8 and TRBJ2-2; 11 nucleotides line up with TRBD1. The V gene end was trimmed by 3 bases and the J gene end by 5 bases; junction bases not matched to a gene: 2. This CDR3 is 15 amino acids long. In germline, CDR1 is SGHVS, CDR2 FQNEAQ. The chain's CDR3 is CASSFGTGGTGELFF. Written as DNA, the CDR3 is TGTGCCAGCAGCTTTGGGACAGGGGGGACCGGGGAGCTGTTTTTT.

This clone came up once. The chain combines TRBV15 with TRBJ2-3; D remains ambiguous. This CDR3 contains 15 residues. Germline CDR1 is LNHNV and CDR2 is YYDKDF (reference sequence). V lost 1 base, J lost 1 base, and 9 bases lay in between. In nucleotides, the CDR3 is TGTGCCACCAGCAGAGGTGGCCTCGGCACAGATACGCAGTATTTT. Translating gives CATSRGGLGTDTQYF.

Only one count was recorded for this clone. The rearrangement uses TRBV6-6 and TRBJ1-2, with TRBD1 matching over 7 bases. There are 14 residues in the CDR3. The V and J ends lost 7 bases and 3 bases, in that order; junction bases with no gene match: 8. Germline lookup yields CDR1 MNHNY and CDR2 SVGAGI (reference sequence). CDR3 residues: CASIRGRQDYGYTF. The DNA of the CDR3 is TGTGCCAGCATCAGGGGGAGACAGGACTATGGCTACACCTTC.

The chain carries TRBV7-9 and TRBJ1-3; D is undetermined. The V gene's germline CDR1 is SEHNR and CDR2 FQNEAQ (reference sequence). This CDR3 comprises 13 residues. The ends were cut back, 5 bases at V and 4 bases at J, with 9 bases in the middle. CDR3 protein: CASSPLGGNTIYF. The CDR3, as DNA: TGTGCCAGCAGCCCTCTCGGGGGAAACACCATATATTTT.